This passage covers 19 T cell receptor beta chains from one sample sequenced in a study of blood T cell repertoires in COVID-19. TCRdb's table, derived via immunoSEQ multiplex PCR, lists solely in-frame clones and lacks some. The table shows 230,000 or so clones, with less than 90% occurring only once. Material: peripheral blood. The origin of the receptors is a man in his forties or fifties with active or convalescent COVID-19.

The table lists this clone with a count of one. The chain employs TRBV7-2 and TRBJ1-2, with D perhaps TRBD1 (5 bases). The CDR3 is 13 amino acids. Germline CDR1 is SGHTA and CDR2 is FQGNSA. The germline V and J ends were trimmed by 4 bases and 8 bases, with 14 bases remaining between them. CDR3 loop: CASSSLWGGGYTF. The CDR3 nucleotides read TGTGCCAGCAGCTCTCTCTGGGGGGGAGGCTACACCTTC.

V and J are TRBV27 and TRBJ1-2; 9 nucleotides line up with TRBD1. The V gene end was trimmed by 5 bases and the J gene end by 4 bases; junction bases not matched to a gene: 5. The CDR3 covers 14 residues. Per the germline V gene, CDR1 is MNHEY and CDR2 is SMNVEV (reference sequence). CDR3 DNA: TGTGCCAGCAGTCGGACAGGGGAGCTCTATGGCTACACCTTC. Translation gives CASSRTGELYGYTF.

In nucleotides, the CDR3 is TGTGCCAGCAGTGAAACCGGGACAGGGGGCTCCGAGCAGTACTTC. This codes for CASSETGTGGSEQYF. This chain uses TRBV6-1 with TRBJ2-7, with 12 bases fitting TRBD1. Germline values: CDR1 MNHNS, CDR2 SASEGT. V was clipped by 2 bases and J by 6 bases; unmatched bases: 5. This CDR3 has 15 amino acids.

J is TRBJ1-5 and V is TRBV27, with TRBD1 identical over 9 bases. Trimming removed 6 bases from V and 6 bases from J; junction bases left unmatched: 12. This CDR3 is built from 16 residues. CDR1 is MNHEY and CDR2 is SMNVEV in the germline V gene (reference sequence). CDR3 bases: TGTGCCAGCAGCCAAAACCGGGACAGGGATGGTCAGCCCCAGCATTTT. It codes for CASSQNRDRDGQPQHF.

This clone was counted between two and nine times. The genes are TRBV2 and TRBJ1-1; 8 positions agree with TRBD1. The CDR3 contains 15 residues. V lost 2 bases to trimming and J lost 0 bases; unmatched junction nucleotides: 2. Germline V gene lookup returns CDR1 SNHLY and CDR2 FYNNEI. CDR3 nucleotide sequence: TGTGCCAGCAGTGAAATGGGACAGGTGAACACTGAAGCTTTCTTT. It specifies CASSEMGQVNTEAFF.

The chain uses TRBV27 and TRBJ1-2; TRBD1 might be the D (5 bases). This CDR3 contains 14 residues. Per the germline V gene, CDR1 is MNHEY and CDR2 is SMNVEV (reference sequence). Trimming cost V 4 bases and J 6 bases, with 15 bases left between them. The CDR3 spells CASSWRAGGNGYTF. CDR3 nucleotides: TGTGCCAGCAGTTGGCGGGCGGGGGGGAATGGCTACACCTTC.

The chain recombines TRBV27 with TRBJ2-3; the D gene is possibly TRBD2 (7 bases). Germline CDR1 is MNHEY and CDR2 is SMNVEV (reference sequence). This CDR3 region has 15 residues. V dropped 4 bases and J dropped 2 bases, with 13 bases sitting between them. CDR3 loop: CASSSLGGATDTQYF. The CDR3 DNA follows: TGTGCCAGCAGTTCCCTGGGGGGGGCCACAGATACGCAGTATTTT.

This clone was seen only once. The chain is built from TRBV5-1 and TRBJ1-4; TRBD1 is a possible D gene (6 bases). Trimming stripped 0 bases from V and 3 bases from J, with 6 bases between. CDR3 length: 14 amino acids. From germline, CDR1 is SGHRS and CDR2 YFSETQ. As DNA, the CDR3 is TGCGCCAGCAGCTTGGACAGGGCTAATGAAAAACTGTTTTTT. Amino acid sequence: CASSLDRANEKLFF.

This chain joins TRBV7-6 and TRBJ1-2, with TRBD1 identical over 9 bases. Looked up from germline, CDR1 is SGHVS and CDR2 is FNYEAQ. Trimming cost V 1 base and J 3 bases; bases outside gene matches: 0. The CDR3 is 14 amino acids. The CDR3 nucleotides are TGTGCCAGCAGCTTAGGGACAGGGGACTATGGCTACACCTTC. Encoded protein: CASSLGTGDYGYTF.

The rearrangement links TRBV10-3 to TRBJ1-2; the D gene is possibly TRBD1 (6 bases). CDR1 and CDR2 (germline): ENHRY, SYGVKD. Trimming removed 6 bases from V and 8 bases from J, with 13 bases in between. The CDR3 has 12 amino acids. In nucleotides, the CDR3 is TGTGCCATCAGCCTTACAGGGTTGGGCTACACCTTC. This encodes CAISLTGLGYTF.

V and J are TRBV7-6 and TRBJ1-2; TRBD1 agrees at 8 bases. Germline values: CDR1 SGHVS, CDR2 FNYEAQ. The CDR3 sequence is 15 residues long. Trimming at V came to 2 bases and at J to 7 bases, leaving 9 bases not matched to a gene. The CDR3 DNA is TGTGCCAGCAGCTTATCAGGGGGCGCTTGGGGTGGCTACACCTTC. It codes for CASSLSGGAWGGYTF.

V and J are TRBV28 and TRBJ1-2; the D gene is possibly TRBD1 (6 bases). The CDR3 has 13 amino acids. Germline V lookup: CDR1 MDHEN, CDR2 SYDVKM. V gave up 8 bases and J gave up 2 bases, with 12 bases separating them. CDR3 protein: CASEDRINYGYTF. The CDR3, as DNA: TGTGCCAGCGAAGACAGGATAAACTATGGCTACACCTTC.

The rearrangement joins TRBV5-1 to TRBJ1-1; possibly TRBD1 for D (6 bases). V lost 1 base to trimming and J lost 1 base, with 14 bases between them. CDR3 length: 16 amino acids. The germline gives CDR1 SGHRS, CDR2 YFSETQ. For the CDR3, the DNA is TGCGCCAGCAGCTTGCAGGGGTTGGATTCGAACACTGAAGCTTTCTTT. Protein product: CASSLQGLDSNTEAFF.

The V call is TRBV28, the J call TRBJ1-1, with 8 bases fitting TRBD1. Trimming took 4 bases from V and 5 from J; bases not matched to a gene: 6. The CDR3 totals 14 residues. CDR1 MDHEN and CDR2 SYDVKM come from the germline V gene. CDR3 nucleotide sequence: TGTGCCAGCAGTTCCAGGGGGCTAGGGACTGAAGCTTTCTTT. This translates into CASSSRGLGTEAFF.

The chain carries TRBV9 and TRBJ2-5, with no clear D. In germline, CDR1 is SGDLS, CDR2 YYNGEE. The CDR3 consists of 12 residues. The germline V and J ends were trimmed by 4 bases and 4 bases, with 8 bases remaining between them. The CDR3 bases are TGTGCCAGCAGCCCCCCCGGAGAGACCCAGTACTTC. The encoded protein is CASSPPGETQYF.

There are a few counts of this clone. This chain joins TRBV29-1 and TRBJ1-5; D is undetermined. The CDR3 spans 16 residues. Germline CDR1 reads SQVTM; CDR2 reads ANQGSEA. Trimming stripped 0 bases from V and 0 bases from J, with 12 bases between. CDR3 in DNA: TGCAGCGTTGAAGATATGGGCGGGGTTAGCAATCAGCCCCAGCATTTT. This translates into CSVEDMGGVSNQPQHF.

V usage is TRBV30 and J usage is TRBJ2-1; TRBD2 matches 12 bases. The CDR3 spans 15 residues. The germline gives CDR1 GTSNPN, CDR2 SVGIG (reference sequence). The V segment lost 1 base and the J segment 6 bases; nucleotides outside the gene matches: 4. CDR3 in amino acids: CAWSAPTSGGNEQFF. The CDR3 coding sequence is TGTGCCTGGAGTGCCCCGACTAGCGGGGGCAATGAGCAGTTCTTC.

This clone was counted once. The chain links TRBV30 to TRBJ1-1; TRBD1 might be the D (6 bases). Per the germline V gene, CDR1 is GTSNPN and CDR2 is SVGIG (reference sequence). Trimming removed 4 bases from V and 5 bases from J, with 14 bases in between. CDR3 length: 13 residues. This CDR3 is CAWKSSGETEAFF. CDR3 DNA: TGTGCCTGGAAGTCGTCAGGGGAAACTGAAGCTTTCTTT.

This chain uses TRBV28 with TRBJ2-4; the D gene is possibly TRBD1 (5 bases). The germline gives CDR1 MDHEN, CDR2 SYDVKM. The CDR3 length is 16 residues. V shed 4 bases and J shed 8 bases, with 21 bases lying between them. In DNA form, the CDR3 reads TGTGCCAGCAGTTCAATCCTTGACAGTCGCGAAGACATTCAGTACTTC. Its protein is CASSSILDSREDIQYF.